The next 13 T cell receptor beta chains were all read from a single sample in a study of beta chain features in type 1 diabetes. Reverse transcription of all isolated RNA meant that expressed TCRB transcripts were sequenced. This table comes from immunoSEQ multiplex PCR, and its TCRdb copy is limited to in-frame clones, with some not included. This sample carries around 340,000 clones, around 20% of them seen once, and the ten largest clones take 0.035% to 0.055%. Sequenced material: naive CD4+ T cells from blood. These receptor sequences come from a woman in her late teens or twenties in good health.

The chain joins TRBV7-9 to TRBJ2-7; D perhaps matches TRBD1 (6 bases). Germline lookup yields CDR1 SEHNR and CDR2 FQNEAQ (reference sequence). Deletions cut 4 bases from V and 0 bases from J, with 13 bases between. This CDR3 spans 15 amino acids. CDR3 protein: CASSSDRQSSYEQYF. The CDR3 region has the DNA TGTGCCAGCAGCTCAGACAGGCAAAGCTCCTACGAGCAGTACTTC. The whole variable domain, remainder taken from reference TRBV7-9 and TRBJ2-7, is DTGVSQNPRHKITKRGQNVTFRCDPISEHNRLYWYRQTLGQGPEFLTYFQNEAQLEKSRLLSDRFSAERPKGSFSTLEIQRTEQGDSAMYLCASSSDRQSSYEQYFGPGTRLTVT.

The gene calls are TRBV5-1 and TRBJ2-7; weak D call: TRBD1 (6 bases). V lost 0 bases and J lost 3, with 13 bases in between. The CDR3 runs to 15 residues. CDR1 is SGHRS and CDR2 is YFSETQ in the germline V gene. The CDR3 DNA follows: TGCGCCAGCAGCTTGGAACCCGGACAGTACTACGAGCAGTACTTC. Its protein is CASSLEPGQYYEQYF.

V usage is TRBV30 and J usage is TRBJ1-1; D is ambiguous. CDR3 length equals 12 residues. CDR1 is GTSNPN, CDR2 SVGIG, per germline (reference sequence). V lost 4 bases and J 1 base, leaving 7 bases between the germline ends. The CDR3 here is CAWISGNTEAFF. The CDR3 DNA is TGTGCCTGGATCTCAGGGAACACTGAAGCTTTCTTT.

This clone showed up just a few times. The V gene is TRBV6-1, the J gene TRBJ1-5; D might be TRBD1 (5 bases). V gave up 7 bases and J gave up 6 bases, with 10 bases separating them. Germline CDR1 MNHNS, CDR2 SASEGT. The CDR3 sequence is 12 residues long. The CDR3: CASTGEGQPQHF. The CDR3 region has the DNA TGTGCCAGCACGGGGGAGGGTCAGCCCCAGCATTTT.

V gene TRBV7-2 combines with J gene TRBJ1-4; TRBD1 matches 7 bases. Germline assignment: CDR1 SGHTA and CDR2 FQGNSA. The CDR3 covers 15 residues. V was pared by 5 bases and J by 3 bases, with 6 bases of the junction left unmatched. The CDR3 DNA follows: TGTGCCAGCAGCACCTACGACAGGGCTAATGAAAAACTGTTTTTT. As protein: CASSTYDRANEKLFF.

CDR3 bases: TGTGCCAGCAGCGTAGCCCCAGAGGCCTACGAGCAGTACTTC. This gives the protein CASSVAPEAYEQYF. The chain couples TRBV9 to TRBJ2-7; D is undetermined. The V gene's germline CDR1 is SGDLS and CDR2 YYNGEE. Trimming removed 0 bases from V and 2 bases from J, with 9 bases in between. The CDR3 contains 14 residues.

This clone was counted a few times. This chain links TRBV6-5 with TRBJ2-7, with 8 bases fitting TRBD2. The ends lost 0 bases at V and 7 bases at J; junction bases unmatched: 5. The length of the CDR3 is 14 residues. Germline CDR1 MNHEY, CDR2 SVGAGI. The CDR3 here is CASSYSSGGREQYF. CDR3 nucleotides: TGTGCCAGCAGTTACTCCAGCGGGGGAAGGGAGCAGTACTTC.

The chain has TRBV30 and TRBJ1-5, with D possibly matching TRBD1 (5 bases). V was shortened by 3 bases and J by 0 bases, with 12 bases between the two germline ends. The CDR3 length is 15 residues. CDR1 and CDR2 (germline): GTSNPN, SVGIG (reference sequence). The DNA for the CDR3 is TGTGCCTGGAGCGGTGGGGGGATTAGCAATCAGCCCCAGCATTTT. Protein: CAWSGGGISNQPQHF.

The chain recombines TRBV30 with TRBJ1-5; a possible D gene is TRBD1 (5 bases). Per germline, CDR1 GTSNPN and CDR2 SVGIG (reference sequence). The CDR3 contains 11 residues. V was cut by 5 bases and J by 7 bases, with 9 bases left in between. CDR3 protein: CAWGAGQPQHF. The CDR3 coding sequence is TGTGCCTGGGGGGCGGGACAGCCCCAGCATTTT. The whole variable domain, remainder taken from reference TRBV30 and TRBJ1-5, is SQTIHQWPATLVQPVGSPLSLECTVEGTSNPNLYWYRQAAGRGLQLLFYSVGIGQISSEVPQNLSASRPQDRQFILSSKKLLLSDSGFYLCAWGAGQPQHFGDGTRLSIL.

The V gene is TRBV19, the J gene TRBJ1-1; 10 nucleotides align to TRBD1. Germline trimming cut 6 bases from V and 5 bases from J; bases unmatched to any gene: 9. CDR1 is LNHDA, CDR2 SQIVND, per germline (reference sequence). CDR3 length: 15 residues. The CDR3 DNA follows: TGTGCCAGTAGACCGGGACAGGGGATGAGGACTGAAGCTTTCTTT. Translating gives CASRPGQGMRTEAFF.

This clone was seen a handful of times. The chain is built from TRBV7-6 and TRBJ2-5; 7 nucleotides match TRBD2. The CDR3 extends over 13 amino acids. Trimming at V came to 5 bases and at J to 4 bases, leaving 4 bases not matched to a gene. CDR1 SGHVS and CDR2 FNYEAQ come from the germline V gene. CDR3 in DNA: TGTGCCAGCAGCCCCAGGGAGGGAGAGACCCAGTACTTC. Encoded protein: CASSPREGETQYF.

This clone was observed a few times. The chain links TRBV19 to TRBJ1-2; 8 bases match TRBD1. The CDR3 is 14 amino acids. Germline CDR1 LNHDA, CDR2 SQIVND (reference sequence). The trim removed 6 bases at V and 6 bases at J, leaving 9 bases unmatched. The CDR3 bases are TGTGCCAGTAGCCCTAGGACAGGGATTGATGGCTACACCTTC. Protein: CASSPRTGIDGYTF.

V gene TRBV4-1 combines with J gene TRBJ1-2; D may be TRBD1 (6 bases). Germline values: CDR1 MGHRA, CDR2 YSYEKL. The CDR3 has 14 residues. V was cut by 0 bases and J by 6 bases, with 11 bases left in between. The CDR3 is CASSQEGTRDGYTF. CDR3 bases: TGCGCCAGCAGCCAAGAGGGGACAAGGGATGGCTACACCTTC.